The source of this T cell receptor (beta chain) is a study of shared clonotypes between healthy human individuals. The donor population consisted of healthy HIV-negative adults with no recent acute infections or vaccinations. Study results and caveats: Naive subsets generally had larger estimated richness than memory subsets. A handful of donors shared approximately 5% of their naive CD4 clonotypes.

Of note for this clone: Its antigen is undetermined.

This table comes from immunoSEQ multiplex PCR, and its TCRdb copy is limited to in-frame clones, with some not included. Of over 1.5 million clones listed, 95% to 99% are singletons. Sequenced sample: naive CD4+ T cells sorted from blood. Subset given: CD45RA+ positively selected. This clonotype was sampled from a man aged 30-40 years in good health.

DNA of the CDR3: TGTGCCAGCAGCGAATTTACAGGGGTCACCGGGGAGCTGTTTTTT. Translating gives CASSEFTGVTGELFF. The chain recombines TRBV9 with TRBJ2-2; 7 nucleotides line up with TRBD1. This CDR3 is built from 15 residues. Germline CDR1 is SGDLS and CDR2 is YYNGEE. Losses at the gene ends were 3 bases for V and 4 bases for J; bases not matched to a gene: 6. Supplemented by reference TRBV9 and TRBJ2-2, the full variable domain reads DSGVTQTPKHLITATGQRVTLRCSPRSGDLSVYWYQQSLDQGLQFLIQYYNGEERAKGNILERFSAQQFPDLHSELNLSSLELGDSALYFCASSEFTGVTGELFFGEGSRLTVL.